Following are 12 T cell receptor beta chains from one sample sequenced in a study of cytomegalovirus exposure and HLA in healthy donors. 13 Jbeta primers and 60 Vbeta primers were used for the PCR. Method: immunoSEQ multiplex PCR; TCRdb's copy keeps in-frame clones and lacks some. The sample holds about 210,000 clones; over 80% are singletons and the top ten take roughly 10%. Material: PBMCs. The receptor source for this set is a woman between 50 and 59 years old in good health and CMV-seropositive.

The chain has TRBV29-1 and TRBJ2-2, with TRBD2 identical over 11 bases. After removal of 0 bases from V and 0 bases from J, the junction contained 6 bases not matched to a gene. The CDR3 totals 18 residues. Germline V gene sequence: CDR1 SQVTM, CDR2 ANQGSEA. CDR3 amino acids: CSVEDSPSGGSNTGELFF. For the CDR3, the DNA is TGCAGCGTTGAAGATAGTCCTAGCGGGGGGTCGAACACCGGGGAGCTGTTTTTT.

CDR3 sequence reads: CASSPRTANYGYTF. CDR3 nucleotides: TGTGCCAGCAGCCCTCGGACAGCGAACTATGGCTACACCTTC. This rearrangement joins TRBV5-5 to TRBJ1-2, with a tentative D call TRBD1 (6 bases). Trimming removed 4 bases at V and 2 bases at J, with 12 bases between. The length of the CDR3 is 14 residues. The V gene's germline CDR1 is SGHKS and CDR2 YYEKEE (reference sequence). The full variable domain, rest sourced from reference TRBV5-5 and TRBJ1-2, is DAGVTQSPTHLIKTRGQQVTLRCSPISGHKSVSWYQQVLGQGPQFIFQYYEKEERGRGNFPDRFSARQFPNYSSELNVNALLLGDSALYLCASSPRTANYGYTFGSGTRLTVV.

This chain joins TRBV29-1 and TRBJ1-2; TRBD1 might be the D (5 bases). Germline V gene sequence: CDR1 SQVTM, CDR2 ANQGSEA. CDR3 size: 13 residues. The V end lost 2 bases, the J end lost 4 bases, and 11 bases lay between the germline ends. For the CDR3, the DNA is TGCAGCGTTGAAAAGGGGTGGGGCTATGGCTACACCTTC. Encoded protein: CSVEKGWGYGYTF.

Turning to this clone: The sample carries other DNA sequences with the same CDR3. V usage is TRBV5-1 and J usage is TRBJ2-5; 10 positions match TRBD1. CDR1 is SGHRS, CDR2 YFSETQ, per germline. With 3 bases clipped from V and 3 bases from J, the junction kept 2 bases outside the gene matches. CDR3 length: 14 amino acids. Written as DNA, the CDR3 is TGCGCCAGCAGCTCGACAGGGGGCGAAGAGACCCAGTACTTC. Its protein product is CASSSTGGEETQYF.

The chain combines TRBV6-5 with TRBJ2-3, with D possibly being TRBD2 (7 bases). The CDR3 is 15 residues long. V lost 7 bases and J lost 2, with 16 bases in between. Germline V lookup: CDR1 MNHEY, CDR2 SVGAGI. The CDR3 DNA is TGTGCCAGCAACTTAGGGGGGGGCTCCACAGATACGCAGTATTTT. Amino acid sequence: CASNLGGGSTDTQYF.

On this clone itself: Since a much larger clone is just one base distant, this may be a read error. The chain uses TRBV6-5 and TRBJ2-1, with 12 bases matching TRBD2. V lost 4 bases to trimming and J lost 2 bases; unmatched junction nucleotides: 0. The germline gives CDR1 MNHEY, CDR2 SVGAGI. CDR3 length: 15 residues. The CDR3 nucleotides are TGTGCCAGCAGTTCTAGCGGGGGGGCCTACAATGAGCAGTTCTTC. This sequence encodes CASSSSGGAYNEQFF.

The CDR3 reads CASSYSRDRVNGYTF. The CDR3 DNA reads as TGTGCCAGCAGTTACTCGAGGGACAGGGTTAATGGCTACACCTTC. The chain uses TRBV6-5 and TRBJ1-2; 9 positions match TRBD1. Germline loops: CDR1 MNHEY, CDR2 SVGAGI. Unmatched junction bases numbered 5, after V lost 0 bases and J lost 6 bases. CDR3 length: 15 amino acids.

This sequence joins TRBV6-5 and TRBJ1-4, with D possibly TRBD1 on 5 matching bases. Germline-derived CDR1 and CDR2 are MNHEY and SVGAGI. Trimming removed 2 bases at V and 7 bases at J, with 17 bases between. CDR3 length: 16 amino acids. The CDR3 loop is CASSYRVSPGREKLFF. CDR3 sequence (DNA): TGTGCCAGCAGTTACAGAGTCAGCCCAGGGCGTGAAAAACTGTTTTTT.

The genes are TRBV28 and TRBJ1-3; D is perhaps TRBD1 (6 bases). Trimming removed 2 bases from V and 0 bases from J, with 26 bases in between. CDR1 and CDR2 from the germline V gene are MDHEN and SYDVKM. The CDR3 is 21 amino acids. In DNA, the CDR3 is TGTGCCAGCAGTTTAAAAGTTGGGCAGGGGTTTCTCTCTCTCTCTGGAAACACCATATATTTT. It is translated as CASSLKVGQGFLSLSGNTIYF.

The chain joins TRBV7-7 to TRBJ2-5; perhaps TRBD1 as D (6 bases). CDR1 is SSHAT, CDR2 FNYEAQ, per germline (reference sequence). The CDR3 sequence is 15 residues long. Deletions cut 0 bases from V and 0 bases from J, with 8 bases between. CDR3 coding DNA: TGTGCCAGCAGCTTAGCGGGGGCACACCAAGAGACCCAGTACTTC. This translates into CASSLAGAHQETQYF.

V and J are TRBV7-8 and TRBJ2-1; 14 nucleotides match TRBD2. Germline lookup yields CDR1 SGHVS and CDR2 FQNEAQ. CDR3 size: 17 residues. V lost 4 bases and J lost 6; bases outside the gene matches: 8. CDR3 sequence (DNA): TGTGCCAGCAGCTGGGAGACTAGCGGGGGGGCCCCCAATGAGCAGTTCTTC. This translates into CASSWETSGGAPNEQFF.

The chain links TRBV5-4 to TRBJ2-3; 10 bases are a match to TRBD2. The CDR3 is 17 amino acids. Germline CDR1 is SGHNT and CDR2 is YYREEE (reference sequence). The trim removed 4 bases at V and 3 bases at J, leaving 11 bases unmatched. The CDR3 bases are TGTGCCAGCAGCCCCCGGAGCGGGGGGGAAACTACAGATACGCAGTATTTT. Its protein product is CASSPRSGGETTDTQYF.